The entry below describes one T cell receptor (beta chain). Its antigen is still unknown. This entry belongs to a study of PD-1 blockade in mismatch repair-deficient tumors. Turning to the study itself: All were previously treated, progressing patients with about twelve mismatch repair-deficient cancer types.

The table came from immunoSEQ multiplex PCR; TCRdb's copy has only in-frame clones and leaves some out. The table shows approximately 50,000 clones, with around 80% occurring only once. Study-wide points: Tumor-resident clones, often absent from pretreatment blood, expanded after pembrolizumab and then contracted.

CDR1 and CDR2 (germline): PRHDT, FYEKMQ (reference sequence). The length of the CDR3 is 11 residues. V lost 3 bases, J lost 8 bases, and 4 bases lay in between. TCRs were sequenced from three patients responding to pembrolizumab. The sequencing here drew on peripheral blood, taken 4 weeks after starting pembrolizumab. This chain uses TRBV13 with TRBJ2-2; D is unresolved. The TCR sequence derives from an adult with mismatch repair-deficient cancer. CDR3 nucleotide sequence: TGTGCCAGCAGCTTTCAGGGGGAGCTGTTTTTT. Translating it yields CASSFQGELFF.